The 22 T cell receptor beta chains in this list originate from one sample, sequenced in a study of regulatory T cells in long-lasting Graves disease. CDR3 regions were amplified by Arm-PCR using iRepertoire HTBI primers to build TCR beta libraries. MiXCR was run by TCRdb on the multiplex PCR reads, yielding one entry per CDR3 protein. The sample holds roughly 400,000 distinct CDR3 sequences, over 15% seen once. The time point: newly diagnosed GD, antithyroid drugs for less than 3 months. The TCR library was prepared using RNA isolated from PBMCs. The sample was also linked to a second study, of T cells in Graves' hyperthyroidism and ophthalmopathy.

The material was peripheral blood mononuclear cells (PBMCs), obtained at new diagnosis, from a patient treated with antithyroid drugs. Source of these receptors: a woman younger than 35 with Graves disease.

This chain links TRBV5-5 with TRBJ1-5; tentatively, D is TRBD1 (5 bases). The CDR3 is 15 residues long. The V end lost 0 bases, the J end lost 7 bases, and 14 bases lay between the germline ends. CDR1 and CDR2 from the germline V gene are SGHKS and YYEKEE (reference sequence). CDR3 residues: CASSLVLQEGQPQHF. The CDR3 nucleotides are TGTGCCAGCAGCTTGGTCTTACAGGAAGGACAGCCCCAGCATTTT. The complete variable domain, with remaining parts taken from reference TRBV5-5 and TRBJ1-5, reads DAGVTQSPTHLIKTRGQQVTLRCSPISGHKSVSWYQQVLGQGPQFIFQYYEKEERGRGNFPDRFSARQFPNYSSELNVNALLLGDSALYLCASSLVLQEGQPQHFGDGTRLSIL.

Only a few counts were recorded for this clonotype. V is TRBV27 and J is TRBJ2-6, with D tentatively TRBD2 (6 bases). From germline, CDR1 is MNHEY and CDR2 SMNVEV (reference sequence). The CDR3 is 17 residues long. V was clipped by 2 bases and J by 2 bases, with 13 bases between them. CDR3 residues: CASSLEGSGAGANVLTF. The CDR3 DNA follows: TGTGCCAGCAGTTTAGAAGGATCGGGAGCTGGGGCCAACGTCCTGACTTTC.

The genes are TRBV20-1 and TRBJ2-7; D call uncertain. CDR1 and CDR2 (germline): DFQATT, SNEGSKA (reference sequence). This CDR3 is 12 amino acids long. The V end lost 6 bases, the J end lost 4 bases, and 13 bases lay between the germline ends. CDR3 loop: CSAGHIRYEQYF. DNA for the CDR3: TGCAGTGCAGGCCACATACGGTACGAGCAGTACTTC.

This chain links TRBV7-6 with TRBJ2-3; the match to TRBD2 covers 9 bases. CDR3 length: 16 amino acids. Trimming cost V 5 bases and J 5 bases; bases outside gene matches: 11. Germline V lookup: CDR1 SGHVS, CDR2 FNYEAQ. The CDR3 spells CASSPLVAGEGDTQYF. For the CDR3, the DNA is TGTGCCAGCAGCCCGTTGGTAGCGGGAGAGGGAGATACGCAGTATTTT.

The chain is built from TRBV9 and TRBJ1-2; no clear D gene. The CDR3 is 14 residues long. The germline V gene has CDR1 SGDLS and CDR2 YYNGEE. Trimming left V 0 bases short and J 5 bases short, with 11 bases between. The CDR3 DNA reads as TGTGCCAGCAGCGTAGGAAGTACGGCTTATGGCTACACCTTC. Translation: CASSVGSTAYGYTF.

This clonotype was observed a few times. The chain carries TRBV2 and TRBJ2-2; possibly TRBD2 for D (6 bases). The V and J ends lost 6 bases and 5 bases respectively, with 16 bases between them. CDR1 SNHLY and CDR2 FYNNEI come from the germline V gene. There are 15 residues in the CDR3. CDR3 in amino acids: CASRETGLPTGELFF. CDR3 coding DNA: TGTGCCAGCAGGGAAACGGGACTCCCAACCGGGGAGCTGTTTTTT.

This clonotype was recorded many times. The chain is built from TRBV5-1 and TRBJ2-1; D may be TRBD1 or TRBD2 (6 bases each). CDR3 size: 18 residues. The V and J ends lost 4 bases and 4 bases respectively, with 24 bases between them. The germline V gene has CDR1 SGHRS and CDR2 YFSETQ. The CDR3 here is CASSREGAQGLTYNEQFF. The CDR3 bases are TGCGCCAGCAGCCGGGAAGGGGCACAGGGACTTACTTACAATGAGCAGTTCTTC.

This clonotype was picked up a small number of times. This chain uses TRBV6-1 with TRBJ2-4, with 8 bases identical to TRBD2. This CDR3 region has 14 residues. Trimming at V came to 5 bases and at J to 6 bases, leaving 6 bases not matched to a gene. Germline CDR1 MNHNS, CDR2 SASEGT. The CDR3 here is CASSPAGDSNIQYF. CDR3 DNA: TGTGCCAGCAGTCCAGCGGGAGATTCAAACATTCAGTACTTC.

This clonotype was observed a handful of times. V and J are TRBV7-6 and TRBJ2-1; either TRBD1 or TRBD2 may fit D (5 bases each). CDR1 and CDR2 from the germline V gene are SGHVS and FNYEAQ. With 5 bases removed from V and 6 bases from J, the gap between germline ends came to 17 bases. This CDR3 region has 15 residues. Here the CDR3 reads CASSASRDLGNEQFF. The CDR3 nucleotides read TGTGCCAGCAGCGCTAGCAGGGATCTGGGCAATGAGCAGTTCTTC.

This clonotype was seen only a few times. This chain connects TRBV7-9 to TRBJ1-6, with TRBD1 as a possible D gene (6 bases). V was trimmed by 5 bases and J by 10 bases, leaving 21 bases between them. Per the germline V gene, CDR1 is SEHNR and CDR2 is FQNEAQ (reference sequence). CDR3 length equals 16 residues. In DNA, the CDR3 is TGTGCCAGCAGCCCTACCTCGGGGGCCGGCCCGTCACCCCTCCACTTT. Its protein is CASSPTSGAGPSPLHF.

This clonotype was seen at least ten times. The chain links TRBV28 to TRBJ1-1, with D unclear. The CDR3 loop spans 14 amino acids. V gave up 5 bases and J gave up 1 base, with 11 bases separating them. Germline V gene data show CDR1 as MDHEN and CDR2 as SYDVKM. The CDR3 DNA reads TGTGCCAGCAGTCTCATCAGACGGAACACTGAAGCTTTCTTT. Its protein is CASSLIRRNTEAFF.

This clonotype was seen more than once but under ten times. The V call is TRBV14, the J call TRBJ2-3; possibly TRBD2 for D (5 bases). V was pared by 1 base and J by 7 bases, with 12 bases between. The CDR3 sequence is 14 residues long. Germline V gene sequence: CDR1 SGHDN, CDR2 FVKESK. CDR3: CASSQGGLSNTQYF. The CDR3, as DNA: TGTGCCAGCAGCCAAGGAGGACTGTCAAATACGCAGTATTTT.

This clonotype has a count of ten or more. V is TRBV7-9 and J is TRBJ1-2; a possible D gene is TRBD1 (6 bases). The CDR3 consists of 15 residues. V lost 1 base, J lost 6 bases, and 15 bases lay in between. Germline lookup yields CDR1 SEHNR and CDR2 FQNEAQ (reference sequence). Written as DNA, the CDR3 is TGTGCCAGCAGCTTAGGGACAGCGGGGGCTCATGGCTACACCTTC. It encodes CASSLGTAGAHGYTF.

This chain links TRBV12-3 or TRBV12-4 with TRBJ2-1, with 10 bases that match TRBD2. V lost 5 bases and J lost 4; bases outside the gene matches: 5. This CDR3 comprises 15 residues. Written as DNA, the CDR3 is TGTGCCAGCAGTCCTAGCGGGAGTATATACAATGAGCAGTTCTTC. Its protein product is CASSPSGSIYNEQFF.

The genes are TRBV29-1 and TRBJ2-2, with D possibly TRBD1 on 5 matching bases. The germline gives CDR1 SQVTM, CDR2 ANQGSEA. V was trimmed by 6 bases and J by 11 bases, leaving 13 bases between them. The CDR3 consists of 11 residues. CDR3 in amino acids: CSVESRVELFF. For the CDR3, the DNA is TGCAGCGTCGAGTCCAGGGTCGAGCTGTTTTTT.

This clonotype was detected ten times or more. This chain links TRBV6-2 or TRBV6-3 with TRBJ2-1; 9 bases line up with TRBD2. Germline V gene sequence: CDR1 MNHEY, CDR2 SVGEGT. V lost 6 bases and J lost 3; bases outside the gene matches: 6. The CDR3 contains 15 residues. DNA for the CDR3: TGTGCCAGCAGACTGAGACTAGCGGACTACAATGAGCAGTTCTTC. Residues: CASRLRLADYNEQFF.

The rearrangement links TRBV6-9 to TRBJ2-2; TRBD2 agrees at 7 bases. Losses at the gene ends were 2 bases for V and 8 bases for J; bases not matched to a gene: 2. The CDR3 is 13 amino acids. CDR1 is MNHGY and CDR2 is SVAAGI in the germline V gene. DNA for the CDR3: TGTGCCAGCAGTTATATGGGAGGGGGGGAGCTGTTTTTT. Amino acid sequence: CASSYMGGGELFF.

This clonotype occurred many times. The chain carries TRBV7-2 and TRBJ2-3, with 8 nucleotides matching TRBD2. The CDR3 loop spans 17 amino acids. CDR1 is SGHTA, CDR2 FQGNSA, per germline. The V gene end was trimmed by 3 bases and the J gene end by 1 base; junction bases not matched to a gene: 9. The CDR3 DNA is TGTGCCAGCAGCTTGGTCGTCGGGAGGGCTCGCACAGATACGCAGTATTTT. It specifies CASSLVVGRARTDTQYF. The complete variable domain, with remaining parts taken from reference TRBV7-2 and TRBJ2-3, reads GAGVSQSPSNKVTEKGKDVELRCDPISGHTALYWYRQSLGQGLEFLIYFQGNSAPDKSGLPSDRFSAERTGGSVSTLTIQRTQQEDSAVYLCASSLVVGRARTDTQYFGPGTRLTVL.

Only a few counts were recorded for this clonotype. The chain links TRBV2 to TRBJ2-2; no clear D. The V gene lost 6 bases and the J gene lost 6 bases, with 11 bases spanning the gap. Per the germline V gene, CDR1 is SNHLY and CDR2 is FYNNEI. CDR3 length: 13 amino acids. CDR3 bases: TGTGCCAGCAGCCCAGCATGGGCCGGGGAGCTGTTTTTT. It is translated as CASSPAWAGELFF.

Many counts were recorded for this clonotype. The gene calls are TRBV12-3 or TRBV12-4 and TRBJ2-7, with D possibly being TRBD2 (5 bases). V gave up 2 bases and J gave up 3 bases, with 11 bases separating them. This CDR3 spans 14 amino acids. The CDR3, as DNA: TGTGCCAGCAGTTTAAATGACTACGGCTACGAGCAGTACTTC. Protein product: CASSLNDYGYEQYF.

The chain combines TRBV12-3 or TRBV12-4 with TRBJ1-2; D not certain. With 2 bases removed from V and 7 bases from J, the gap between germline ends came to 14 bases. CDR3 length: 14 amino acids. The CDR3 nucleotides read TGTGCCAGCAGTTTAACCCTAGTGGACGGTGGCTACACCTTC. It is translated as CASSLTLVDGGYTF.

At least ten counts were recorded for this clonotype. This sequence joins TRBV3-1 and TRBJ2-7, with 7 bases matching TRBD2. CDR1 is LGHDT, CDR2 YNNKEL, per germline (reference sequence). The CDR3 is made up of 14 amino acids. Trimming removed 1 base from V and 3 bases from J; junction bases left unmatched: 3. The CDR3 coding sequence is TGTGCCAGCAGCCAAGCGGGAGGCCACTACGAGCAGTACTTC. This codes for CASSQAGGHYEQYF.